This is a list of T cell receptor beta chains from one sample in a study of blood T cell repertoires in COVID-19. Profiled with immunoSEQ multiplex PCR; TCRdb holds only in-frame clones, not every one. This sample has fewer than 250,000 clones; about four fifths occur once, and the top ten carry about 6.3%. Input material: peripheral blood. The source of these receptors is a man aged 60 to 69 with acute or convalescent COVID-19. The CDR3 runs from the conserved cysteine through the conserved F or W. D genes are given only for firm matches. Only part of the rows carry a size: once, few, many, or a class if the clone is expanded.

D	V	size	J	CDR3	DNA
TRBD1	TRBV4-3	medium-sized	TRBJ1-2	CASSQEGQGTGYTF	TGCGCCAGCAGCCAAGAGGGACAGGGAACCGGCTACACCTTC
TRBD2	TRBV20-1	-	TRBJ2-1	CSASHTPGLTYNEQFF	TGCAGTGCTAGTCATACCCCGGGACTAACCTACAATGAGCAGTTCTTC
-	TRBV23-1	-	TRBJ2-1	CASQTGQGGSYNEQFF	TGCGCCAGCCAGACGGGTCAAGGGGGCTCCTACAATGAGCAGTTCTTC
TRBD1	TRBV6-2/TRBV6-3	-	TRBJ1-2	CASSRDRGNYGYTF	TGTGCCAGCAGCCGGGACAGGGGTAACTATGGCTACACCTTC
-	TRBV19	-	TRBJ1-5	CASSMEGPQHF	TGTGCCAGTAGTATGGAGGGCCCCCAGCATTTT
TRBD1	TRBV5-5	once	TRBJ1-5	CASSPQGASNQPQHF	TGTGCCAGCAGCCCACAGGGGGCGAGCAATCAGCCCCAGCATTTT
TRBD1	TRBV2	once	TRBJ1-2	CASRLPGQGTTF	TGTGCCAGCAGGTTACCGGGACAGGGGACCACCTTC
TRBD2	TRBV29-1	-	TRBJ2-4	CSVTAPGGRTNIQYF	TGCAGCGTTACCGCCCCGGGGGGGAGGACAAACATTCAGTACTTC
TRBD1	TRBV29-1	-	TRBJ2-5	CSVRDRGLETQYF	TGCAGCGTCCGGGACAGGGGGTTAGAGACCCAGTACTTC
TRBD2	TRBV6-1	-	TRBJ2-2	CASSAVAGANTGELFF	TGTGCCAGCAGTGCAGTAGCGGGCGCGAACACCGGGGAGCTGTTTTTT
-	TRBV25-1	-	TRBJ1-6	CASTPGSNSPLHF	TGTGCCAGCACTCCGGGATCTAATTCACCCCTCCACTTT
-	TRBV30	few	TRBJ1-2	CATRVYGYTF	TGTGCGACTCGGGTCTATGGCTACACCTTC
-	TRBV4-2	-	TRBJ1-2	CASSQNPDAARGYTF	TGTGCCAGCAGCCAAAACCCCGATGCGGCCAGAGGCTACACCTTC
-	TRBV27	-	TRBJ1-1	CASSLTRNTEAFF	TGTGCCAGCAGCCTCACAAGGAACACTGAAGCTTTCTTT
TRBD1	TRBV2	-	TRBJ1-3	CASSGARGGNRGRPSGNTIYF	TGTGCCAGCAGTGGGGCTCGAGGGGGGAACAGGGGGCGACCCTCTGGAAACACCATATATTTT
TRBD1	TRBV6-1	-	TRBJ1-5	CASSDSPGQFNSNQPQHF	TGTGCCAGCAGTGATTCTCCGGGACAGTTTAATAGCAATCAGCCCCAGCATTTT
TRBD2	TRBV10-3	-	TRBJ2-3	CAISESTSLNNTQYF	TGTGCCATCAGTGAGTCGACTAGCTTAAACAATACGCAGTATTTT